This T cell receptor beta chain comes out of a study of OX40 agonist ivuxolimab in advanced cancers. Looking at the study overall: Ivuxolimab, an agonistic anti-OX40 (CD134) antibody, was given to patients. In this trial design, patients received ivuxolimab intravenously at 0.01 to 10 mg/kg every 2 weeks. Each dose-escalation patient presented with hepatocellular carcinoma, melanoma, renal cell or head and neck cancer. Broader study findings: In general, CD8+ T cells held more expanded clones than CD4+ did, on average.

Here immunoSEQ multiplex PCR was the method, and the copy in TCRdb shows in-frame clones only, minus some. The sample yields roughly 60,000 clones, 65% to 85% seen once. The CDR3 totals 17 residues. Comment on this clone: Its antigen is unidentified.

This clonotype originated in an adult with an advanced solid tumor such as melanoma, head and neck, liver or kidney cancer. This material consisted of CD4+ or CD8+ T cells sorted from blood, taken in a trial of the OX40 agonist ivuxolimab. The V call is TRBV21-1, the J call TRBJ1-2; the table's D gene call, TRBD1, was not cross checked with the DNA. TRBV21-1 corresponds to a pseudogene. CDR3 bases: TGTGCCAGCAGCAAAGGCTCCCCGACAGGCTGTAACTATGGCTACACCTTC. The encoded protein is CASSKGSPTGCNYGYTF.